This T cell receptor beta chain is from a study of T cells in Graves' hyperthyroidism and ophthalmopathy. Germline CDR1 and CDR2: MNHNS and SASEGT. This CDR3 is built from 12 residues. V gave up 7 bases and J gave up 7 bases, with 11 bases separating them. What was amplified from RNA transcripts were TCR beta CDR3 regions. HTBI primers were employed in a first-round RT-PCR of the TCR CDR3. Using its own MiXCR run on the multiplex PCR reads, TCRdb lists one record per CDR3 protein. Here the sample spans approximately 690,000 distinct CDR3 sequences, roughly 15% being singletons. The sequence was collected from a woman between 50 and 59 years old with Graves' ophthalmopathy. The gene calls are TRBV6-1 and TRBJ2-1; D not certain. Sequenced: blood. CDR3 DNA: TGTGCCAGCATTCGTTTCGGAAATGAGCAGTTCTTC. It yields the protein CASIRFGNEQFF.